What follows describes a single T cell receptor beta chain. The sample belongs to a study of blood T cell repertoires in COVID-19. The age range of participants was about 18 to 89 years, with residence in about 25 US areas. Clinical history as reported by participants underpinned cohort assignment. The protocol was immunoSEQ multiplex PCR, while the TCRdb copy is restricted to in-frame clones and leaves out a portion. The repertoire holds 300,000 to 450,000 clones, about 90% seen once, with under 1.2% in the top ten. Germline V lookup: CDR1 MNHEY, CDR2 SMNVEV (reference sequence). The CDR3 runs 14 residues. The germline V and J ends were trimmed by 2 bases and 2 bases, with 10 bases remaining between them.

This sequence was found in a woman in her twenties or thirties who had been exposed to COVID-19. The chain employs TRBV27 and TRBJ2-7; possibly TRBD1 for D (5 bases). Material: PBMCs or T cells enriched from blood (not recorded which). CDR3 DNA sequence: TGTGCCAGCAGTTTAAAGGGGTTCACCTACGAGCAGTACTTC. It encodes CASSLKGFTYEQYF.